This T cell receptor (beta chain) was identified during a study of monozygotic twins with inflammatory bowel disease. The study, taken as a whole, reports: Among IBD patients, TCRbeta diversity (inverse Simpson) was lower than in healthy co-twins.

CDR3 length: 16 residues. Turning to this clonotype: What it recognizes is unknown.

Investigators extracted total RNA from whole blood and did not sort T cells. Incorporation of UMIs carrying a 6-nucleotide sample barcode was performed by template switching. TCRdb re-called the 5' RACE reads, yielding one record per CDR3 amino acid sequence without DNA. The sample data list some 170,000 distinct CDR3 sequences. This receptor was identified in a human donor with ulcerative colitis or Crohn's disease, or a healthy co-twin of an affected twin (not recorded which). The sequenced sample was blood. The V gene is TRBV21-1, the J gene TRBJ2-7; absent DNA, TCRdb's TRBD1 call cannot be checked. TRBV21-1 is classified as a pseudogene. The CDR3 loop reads CASSKKAGDSNYEQYF.